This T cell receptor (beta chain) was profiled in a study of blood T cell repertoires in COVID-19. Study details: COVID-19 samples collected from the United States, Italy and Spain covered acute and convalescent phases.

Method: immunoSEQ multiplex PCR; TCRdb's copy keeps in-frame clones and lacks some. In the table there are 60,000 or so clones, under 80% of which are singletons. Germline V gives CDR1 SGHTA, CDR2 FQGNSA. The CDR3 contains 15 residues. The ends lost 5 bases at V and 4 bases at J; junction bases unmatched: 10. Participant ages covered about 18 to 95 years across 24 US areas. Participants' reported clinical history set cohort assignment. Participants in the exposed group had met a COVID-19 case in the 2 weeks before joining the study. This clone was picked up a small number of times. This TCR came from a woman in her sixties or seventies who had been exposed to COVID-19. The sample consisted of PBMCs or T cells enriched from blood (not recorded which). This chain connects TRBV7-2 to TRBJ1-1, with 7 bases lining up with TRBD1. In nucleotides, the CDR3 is TGTGCCAGCAGCATGAAACGGACAGGACTCACTGAAGCTTTCTTT. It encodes CASSMKRTGLTEAFF.